This TCR beta chain stems from a study of cytomegalovirus exposure and HLA in healthy donors. Germline V gene data show CDR1 as SEHNR and CDR2 as FQNEAQ (reference sequence). V lost 8 bases and J 5 bases, leaving 10 bases between the germline ends. The CDR3 sequence is 12 residues long. Amplification used 60 Vbeta primers and 13 Jbeta primers. Here immunoSEQ multiplex PCR was the method, and the copy in TCRdb shows in-frame clones only, minus some. This sample contains 200,000 or so clones. The V call is TRBV7-9, the J call TRBJ2-4, with a tentative D call TRBD1 (5 bases). The clonotype originates from a boy under 18 in good health and CMV-seronegative. The sample taken for sequencing was PBMCs. CDR3 in amino acids: CASGPTENIQYF. For the CDR3, the DNA is TGTGCCAGCGGACCGACAGAAAACATTCAGTACTTC.